This T cell receptor beta chain was sequenced during a study of shared clonotypes between healthy human individuals. Trimming left V 5 bases short and J 0 bases short, with 17 bases between. Germline lookup yields CDR1 SGHAT and CDR2 FQNNGV. The CDR3 runs 16 residues. Points from the study as a whole: Rarefaction curves obtained for sorted subsets showed sequencing incomplete despite large depth.

The assay was immunoSEQ multiplex PCR, and TCRdb's table has in-frame clones only and misses some. The repertoire consists of about 680,000 clones, with 92% occurring once and the leading ten covering 24%. Comments on this clone: Its target is not known.

CD8 cells regarded as naive lacked CD45RO, were positively chosen for CCR7, and omitted terminally differentiated effector memory CD45RA+ cells. The clonotype comes from a man aged 25-45 years in good health. This chain links TRBV11-2 with TRBJ2-7; D unclear. Material for sequencing was naive CD8+ T cells sorted from blood. CDR3 sequence reads: CASSPSEVGISYEQYF. CDR3 DNA: TGTGCCAGCAGCCCTTCAGAAGTGGGGATCTCCTACGAGCAGTACTTC.